This TCR beta chain was recorded in a study of blood T cell repertoires in COVID-19. Study-wide background: In each case, the material was cDNA or gDNA derived from T cells, B-cell-depleted T cells, or PBMCs.

Original processing notes: Estimation of nucleated cell counts relied on the amplification of reference gene primers. The protocol was immunoSEQ multiplex PCR, while the TCRdb copy is restricted to in-frame clones and leaves out a portion. D and trimming come from the DNA, and the V and J calls and clone size come from that table. The table lists over 250,000 clones, roughly 80% of them singletons, with around 5% in the top ten. V shed 4 bases and J 7 bases; nucleotides not matched to a gene: 8. The CDR3 runs to 15 residues. Germline V gene data show CDR1 as SGDLS and CDR2 as YYNGEE. Sequencing was performed on PBMCs or T cells enriched from blood (not recorded which). This chain uses TRBV9 with TRBJ1-4; 9 bases are shared with TRBD1. The clonotype comes from a man aged 35 to 55 who had been exposed to COVID-19. The CDR3 DNA reads as TGTGCCAGCAGCCCCCCCGGGACAGGGTTTGAAAAACTGTTTTTT. Translated, it gives CASSPPGTGFEKLFF.